This record looks at one T cell receptor (beta chain) sequence and its context. At deep level, the assay was performed. In the authors' workflow: Junction-only sequences without quality scores came from ImmunoSEQ, so filtering differed. The assay was immunoSEQ multiplex PCR, and TCRdb's table has in-frame clones only and misses some. D and trimming were read from the DNA, whereas the V and J calls and clone size are those reported in that table. The sample yields roughly 1,600,000 clones, approximately 98.5% seen once. V shed 1 base, J shed 3 bases, and the junction held 8 bases outside the gene matches. This CDR3 spans 16 amino acids. CDR1 is GTSNPN, CDR2 SVGIG, per germline (reference sequence). The sample is drawn from a study of shared clonotypes between healthy human individuals. The wider study: CD4 naive cells filled three plates per donor, CD4 memory three, CD8 naive two and CD8 memory one.

The chain employs TRBV30 and TRBJ2-7; TRBD1 aligns across 11 bases. The receptor comes from a young man in good health. Sequenced sample: naive CD4+ T cells sorted from blood. Subset in this sample: CD45RA+ positively selected. In DNA form, the CDR3 reads TGTGCCTGGAGTGCGGGAAGGACAGGGGGCTTCTACGAGCAGTACTTC. Its translation: CAWSAGRTGGFYEQYF.